Below are 22 T cell receptor beta chains sequenced from a single sample in a study of cytomegalovirus exposure and HLA in healthy donors. The PCR had 60 Vbeta and 13 Jbeta primers. Profiling relied on immunoSEQ multiplex PCR, and the TCRdb table lists in-frame clones only, not all of them. The table records around 120,000 clones, roughly 80% of them present only once. The sample was PBMCs. The receptors stem from a boy between 10 and 17 years old in good health and CMV-seronegative.

The gene calls are TRBV27 and TRBJ2-7, with 11 bases that match TRBD1. J lost 4 bases, V lost 8 bases, and 4 bases had no gene match. The length of the CDR3 is 13 residues. Germline V gene sequence: CDR1 MNHEY, CDR2 SMNVEV (reference sequence). CDR3 protein: CASFGTGGYEQYF. The DNA of the CDR3 is TGTGCCAGCTTTGGGACAGGGGGGTACGAGCAGTACTTC.

This chain joins TRBV29-1 and TRBJ2-7; D unresolved. The CDR3 runs 14 residues. Trimming removed 7 bases from V and 0 bases from J, with 16 bases in between. Germline V gives CDR1 SQVTM, CDR2 ANQGSEA. The CDR3 is CSAMGPSGSYEQYF. The CDR3, as DNA: TGCAGCGCAATGGGTCCGTCGGGCTCCTACGAGCAGTACTTC.

This clone was observed a few times. The chain carries TRBV18 and TRBJ2-1; 13 bases line up with TRBD2. CDR3 size: 16 residues. In germline, CDR1 is KGHSH, CDR2 LQKENI. V was clipped by 3 bases and J by 8 bases; unmatched bases: 7. CDR3 loop: CASSPSGTSGIDEQFF. In nucleotides, the CDR3 is TGTGCCAGCTCACCCTCCGGGACTAGCGGGATAGATGAGCAGTTCTTC.

The chain has TRBV6-7 and TRBJ2-5; 12 bases line up with TRBD2. TRBV6-7 belongs to the ORF category, with a function that is uncertain. The CDR3 extends over 17 amino acids. Germline trimming cut 5 bases from V and 4 bases from J; bases unmatched to any gene: 11. The CDR3: CASSRPRLAGDGETQYF. CDR3 bases: TGTGCCAGCAGTCGCCCGAGACTAGCGGGAGATGGAGAGACCCAGTACTTC.

This clone has just a few counts. V is TRBV2 and J is TRBJ1-2, with D possibly being TRBD1 (5 bases). Germline V gene lookup returns CDR1 SNHLY and CDR2 FYNNEI. This CDR3 contains 16 residues. Trimming cost V 5 bases and J 1 base, with 17 bases left between them. The CDR3 loop is CASSKHPGTDNYGYTF. CDR3 DNA: TGTGCCAGCAGTAAACACCCCGGGACTGATAACTATGGCTACACCTTC.

This clone was observed a few times. CDR3 protein: CASYRHNYGYTF. The CDR3 region has the DNA TGTGCCAGCTACAGGCACAACTATGGCTACACCTTC. The chain uses TRBV27 and TRBJ1-2; a weak D match, TRBD1 (5 bases). This CDR3 is 12 amino acids long. V was clipped by 8 bases and J by 2 bases, with 9 bases between them. Germline CDR1 reads MNHEY; CDR2 reads SMNVEV (reference sequence).

The chain has TRBV7-8 and TRBJ1-1; 8 nucleotides match TRBD1. V trimming: 1 base; J trimming: 9 bases; junction bases outside the gene matches: 4. There are 13 residues in the CDR3. The germline V gene has CDR1 SGHVS and CDR2 FQNEAQ. The CDR3, as DNA: TGTGCCAGCAGCTTAGGTACAGGGGGTAAAGCTTTCTTT. Translating it yields CASSLGTGGKAFF.

The V gene is TRBV7-9, the J gene TRBJ2-1, with TRBD2 identical over 12 bases. Germline CDR1 and CDR2: SEHNR and FQNEAQ (reference sequence). The CDR3 is 13 amino acids. J lost 4 bases, V lost 10 bases, and 2 bases had no gene match. The CDR3 sequence is CATLAGGYNEQFF. CDR3 bases: TGTGCCACCCTAGCGGGAGGGTACAATGAGCAGTTCTTC. Using reference TRBV7-9 and TRBJ2-1 for the parts outside the CDR3, the full variable domain is DTGVSQNPRHKITKRGQNVTFRCDPISEHNRLYWYRQTLGQGPEFLTYFQNEAQLEKSRLLSDRFSAERPKGSFSTLEIQRTEQGDSAMYLCATLAGGYNEQFFGPGTRLTVL.

CDR3 sequence (DNA): TGTGCCAGCGTTGGGGGGGCGCACTCTGGAAACACCATATATTTT. It translates to CASVGGAHSGNTIYF. The V and J genes are TRBV2 and TRBJ1-3; tentative D call: TRBD1 (6 bases). There are 15 residues in the CDR3. The V end lost 8 bases, the J end lost 0 bases, and 14 bases lay between the germline ends. The V gene's germline CDR1 is SNHLY and CDR2 FYNNEI.

This chain links TRBV6-5 with TRBJ1-3, with TRBD1 as a possible D gene (6 bases). Trimming took off 6 bases at V and 0 bases at J, with 12 bases between the two ends. The CDR3 consists of 15 residues. The germline V gene encodes CDR1 MNHEY and CDR2 SVGAGI. The DNA for the CDR3 is TGTGCCAGCAGCCCCGACAGGAGCTCTGGAAACACCATATATTTT. This codes for CASSPDRSSGNTIYF.

The chain is built from TRBV9 and TRBJ1-1; 8 bases line up with TRBD1. The junction had 9 bases not matched to a gene; V was cut back by 4 bases and J by 1 base. In germline, CDR1 is SGDLS, CDR2 YYNGEE. This CDR3 spans 16 amino acids. CDR3 bases: TGTGCCAGCAGCTCGACCTTCGGACAGGGGAACACTGAAGCTTTCTTT. Translating it yields CASSSTFGQGNTEAFF.

The gene calls are TRBV6-5 and TRBJ2-5; 7 bases fit TRBD2. Germline-derived CDR1 and CDR2 are MNHEY and SVGAGI. V lost 2 bases, J lost 4 bases, and 7 bases stayed unmatched. The CDR3 contains 15 residues. The CDR3 DNA reads as TGTGCCAGCAGTTACGATGGGGGGGTGGGAGAGACCCAGTACTTC. Protein sequence: CASSYDGGVGETQYF.

The chain has TRBV4-1 and TRBJ2-1; 12 bases match TRBD1. The V gene's germline CDR1 is MGHRA and CDR2 YSYEKL. This CDR3 has 16 amino acids. V was clipped by 4 bases and J by 8 bases; unmatched bases: 9. CDR3 protein: CASSLLGQGAGDEQFF. The CDR3 region has the DNA TGCGCCAGCAGCCTCCTGGGACAGGGGGCGGGTGATGAGCAGTTCTTC.

The chain combines TRBV15 with TRBJ1-5; perhaps TRBD1 as D (5 bases). This CDR3 comprises 12 residues. Trimming shortened V by 1 base and J by 9 bases, and 7 bases separated the two germline ends. Germline V gene data show CDR1 as LNHNV and CDR2 as YYDKDF (reference sequence). CDR3 nucleotides: TGTGCCACCAGCAGAGGGGGGGGGCCCCAGCATTTT. Its translation is CATSRGGGPQHF.

This clone was recorded once. The chain combines TRBV5-6 with TRBJ2-5, with 8 bases aligning to TRBD2. Judging by the DNA end, TRBJ2-7 fits better; the J call may be wrong. This CDR3 is 15 amino acids long. The V gene's germline CDR1 is SGHDT and CDR2 YYEEEE. The CDR3 coding sequence is TGTGCCAGCAGCCGACCGGGACTAGGGGACTACGAGCAGTACTTC. This sequence encodes CASSRPGLGDYEQYF.

The chain joins TRBV5-1 to TRBJ2-2, with D possibly TRBD1 on 6 matching bases. CDR3 length equals 15 residues. V lost 4 bases to trimming and J lost 5 bases, with 15 bases between them. The V gene's germline CDR1 is SGHRS and CDR2 YFSETQ. CDR3 residues: CASSRRSGDTGELFF. The CDR3 nucleotides read TGCGCCAGCAGCCGTCGGTCAGGGGATACCGGGGAGCTGTTTTTT.

The chain uses TRBV10-3 and TRBJ2-2; 12 positions match TRBD2. The germline V gene has CDR1 ENHRY and CDR2 SYGVKD. CDR3 length: 17 residues. The J segment lost 1 base and the V segment lost 3 bases, leaving 3 bases of the junction unmatched. CDR3 DNA sequence: TGTGCCATCAGTGAAACACTAGCGGGAGGGAACACCGGGGAGCTGTTTTTT. Its protein product is CAISETLAGGNTGELFF.

This sequence joins TRBV13 and TRBJ2-1; 10 bases fit TRBD2. Germline values: CDR1 PRHDT, CDR2 FYEKMQ (reference sequence). After removal of 5 bases from V and 7 bases from J, the junction contained 8 bases not matched to a gene. CDR3 length: 15 residues. The CDR3 sequence is CASSPLAGATNEQFF. The CDR3 DNA is TGTGCCAGCAGCCCTCTAGCGGGAGCAACAAATGAGCAGTTCTTC.

This chain joins TRBV19 and TRBJ1-3; D is unclear. With 5 bases removed from V and 0 bases from J, the gap between germline ends came to 14 bases. Germline CDR1 and CDR2: LNHDA and SQIVND (reference sequence). The CDR3 loop spans 16 amino acids. CDR3 DNA: TGTGCCAGTAGTGCGGGCAGGACCTACTCTGGAAACACCATATATTTT. Encoded protein: CASSAGRTYSGNTIYF.

V usage is TRBV6-5 and J usage is TRBJ2-7, with 7 bases identical to TRBD2. The CDR3 has 13 amino acids. Germline lookup yields CDR1 MNHEY and CDR2 SVGAGI. V trimming: 10 bases; J trimming: 2 bases; junction bases outside the gene matches: 8. For the CDR3, the DNA is TGTGCCACTCAAAGGGAGGGCCCCTACGAGCAGTACTTC. This encodes CATQREGPYEQYF.

The chain uses TRBV23-1 and TRBJ1-3; no reliable D call. TRBV23-1 is an open reading frame, and its role is uncertain. Trimming took off 8 bases at V and 0 bases at J, with 26 bases between the two ends. The CDR3 length is 19 residues. The CDR3 here is CASPKCHHRGRHSGNTIYF. Here the CDR3 DNA reads TGCGCCAGCCCAAAGTGCCATCATCGAGGCCGCCACTCTGGAAACACCATATATTTT.

The chain couples TRBV7-2 to TRBJ2-3, with D possibly being TRBD2 (6 bases). Germline V gene lookup returns CDR1 SGHTA and CDR2 FQGNSA. V gave up 2 bases and J gave up 0 bases, with 12 bases separating them. The CDR3 contains 16 residues. CDR3 DNA: TGTGCCAGCAGCTTATTTAGCGGTTCTAGCACAGATACGCAGTATTTT. This translates into CASSLFSGSSTDTQYF.